Below are 16 T cell receptor beta chains sequenced from a single sample in a study of response to subunit inactivated influenza vaccine. Via MiXCR, TCRdb re-called the RT-PCR reads, giving one row per CDR3 protein. The repertoire includes about 480,000 distinct CDR3 sequences, 10% to 15% of them detected once, and roughly 13% sits in the top ten. The material sequenced was PBMCs from blood, taken 40 to 50 days after vaccination. These receptors all come from a man aged 50 or older who received an inactivated influenza vaccine.

In this sample, this clonotype turned up a few times. The genes are TRBV7-9 and TRBJ2-7, with D uncertain. CDR3 size: 13 residues. The germline V gene has CDR1 SEHNR and CDR2 FQNEAQ (reference sequence). Between the trimmed V and J ends, which lost 0 bases and 7 bases, there was a span of 10 bases. In DNA form, the CDR3 reads TGTGCCAGCAGCTTAGCTAATTTAGAAGAGCAGTACTTC. Protein: CASSLANLEEQYF.

The CDR3 protein is CASSSPGTQVTDTQYF. The CDR3 nucleotides read TGCGCCAGCAGCTCACCCGGGACCCAGGTCACAGATACGCAGTATTTT. This rearrangement joins TRBV5-1 to TRBJ2-3, with D possibly called TRBD1 or TRBD2 (5 bases each). Trimming took 3 bases from V and 2 from J, leaving 16 bases between them. The length of the CDR3 is 16 residues. Germline CDR1 is SGHRS and CDR2 is YFSETQ.

This clonotype appeared a few times. J is TRBJ1-3 and V is TRBV12-3 or TRBV12-4; the D gene is possibly TRBD1 (5 bases). The CDR3 consists of 15 residues. Between the trimmed V and J ends, which lost 0 bases and 7 bases, there was a span of 13 bases. CDR3 bases: TGTGCCAGCAGTTTAGCAGCAGGGTTGATGAACACCATATATTTT. This sequence encodes CASSLAAGLMNTIYF.

The rearrangement joins TRBV20-1 to TRBJ2-3, with 11 bases lining up with TRBD2. Trimming removed 1 base from V and 3 bases from J; junction bases left unmatched: 6. This CDR3 spans 16 amino acids. Germline V gives CDR1 DFQATT, CDR2 SNEGSKA (reference sequence). CDR3 DNA: TGCAGTGCTAGAGTTTCTAGCGGGGGGCGGACAGATACGCAGTATTTT. Encoded protein: CSARVSSGGRTDTQYF.

The chain is built from TRBV5-6 and TRBJ2-7; 7 nucleotides line up with TRBD1. The germline gives CDR1 SGHDT, CDR2 YYEEEE. The junction had 6 bases not matched to a gene; V was cut back by 0 bases and J by 6 bases. This CDR3 spans 14 amino acids. This CDR3 reads CASSLAGQAIEQYF. In DNA form, the CDR3 reads TGTGCCAGCAGCTTGGCTGGACAGGCCATCGAGCAGTACTTC.

This rearrangement joins TRBV10-1 to TRBJ2-5, with TRBD1 identical over 8 bases. Trimming at V came to 2 bases and at J to 7 bases, leaving 9 bases not matched to a gene. The CDR3 spans 15 residues. From germline, CDR1 is WNHNN and CDR2 SYGVQD (reference sequence). The CDR3 coding sequence is TGCGCCAGCAGTGAGACCAGGACAGGGACCAGGACCCAGTACTTC. It is translated as CASSETRTGTRTQYF.

The J gene is TRBJ1-1, the V gene TRBV6-5, with 8 bases identical to TRBD1. V was pared by 4 bases and J by 0 bases, with 1 base of the junction left unmatched. This CDR3 comprises 14 residues. Germline V lookup: CDR1 MNHEY, CDR2 SVGAGI. DNA for the CDR3: TGTGCCAGCAGTTGGGACAGGATGAACACTGAAGCTTTCTTT. Encoded protein: CASSWDRMNTEAFF.

The V and J genes are TRBV2 and TRBJ1-6, with 7 bases fitting TRBD1. Germline values: CDR1 SNHLY, CDR2 FYNNEI. This CDR3 is built from 15 residues. Trimming removed 6 bases from V and 4 bases from J; junction bases left unmatched: 6. The CDR3 protein is CASRPTGLYNSPLHF. The CDR3 DNA follows: TGTGCCAGCAGACCGACAGGGTTGTATAATTCACCCCTCCACTTT.

J is TRBJ1-6 and V is TRBV6-1; no clear D. Between the trimmed V and J ends, which lost 8 bases and 0 bases, there was a span of 14 bases. Germline V gives CDR1 MNHNS, CDR2 SASEGT. CDR3 length: 16 amino acids. The CDR3 DNA is TGTGCCAGCCGCCCGACCGGTGACTCCTATAATTCACCCCTCCACTTT. This encodes CASRPTGDSYNSPLHF.

A few counts support this clonotype. The CDR3 DNA is TGCGCCAGCAGCCAAGATTGGGGCTTCCAAGAGACCCAGTACTTC. It encodes CASSQDWGFQETQYF. V gene TRBV4-3 combines with J gene TRBJ2-5; D may be TRBD1 (5 bases). CDR3 length: 15 residues. V gave up 0 bases and J gave up 1 base, with 9 bases separating them. Per the germline V gene, CDR1 is LGHNA and CDR2 is YSLEER.

The chain employs TRBV11-2 and TRBJ2-3, with D uncertain. Germline V gives CDR1 SGHAT, CDR2 FQNNGV. This CDR3 has 14 amino acids. V was pared by 5 bases and J by 4 bases, with 13 bases between. The CDR3 sequence is CASSESLGPDTQYF. The CDR3 nucleotides are TGTGCCAGCAGCGAGTCTTTGGGCCCAGATACGCAGTATTTT.

This clonotype was seen a handful of times. The V gene is TRBV9, the J gene TRBJ2-6; D possibly corresponds to TRBD1 (6 bases). CDR1 and CDR2 from the germline V gene are SGDLS and YYNGEE. The V gene lost 4 bases and the J gene lost 2 bases, with 13 bases spanning the gap. The CDR3 is 16 amino acids. The CDR3 loop reads CASSFTWGPGANVLTF. CDR3 sequence (DNA): TGTGCCAGCAGCTTCACCTGGGGGCCTGGGGCCAACGTCCTGACTTTC.

The V call is TRBV30, the J call TRBJ2-6; D call uncertain. V lost 3 bases to trimming and J lost 1 base, with 16 bases between them. Germline V gives CDR1 GTSNPN, CDR2 SVGIG (reference sequence). The CDR3 sequence is 17 residues long. CDR3 loop: CAWSKGSGLSGANVLTF. The CDR3 DNA reads as TGTGCCTGGAGCAAAGGGTCTGGTTTGTCTGGGGCCAACGTCCTGACTTTC.

This clonotype has a count of ten or more. J is TRBJ2-3 and V is TRBV7-2; possible D gene TRBD2, 5 bases. The germline V gene has CDR1 SGHTA and CDR2 FQGNSA. The CDR3 covers 14 residues. Trimming stripped 6 bases from V and 0 bases from J, with 10 bases between. The CDR3 reads CASSFAGSTDTQYF. In DNA, the CDR3 is TGTGCCAGCAGTTTTGCGGGCAGCACAGATACGCAGTATTTT.

The chain joins TRBV7-6 to TRBJ2-3; no firm D call. Trimming took off 5 bases at V and 2 bases at J, with 14 bases between the two ends. This CDR3 is 15 amino acids long. The germline gives CDR1 SGHVS, CDR2 FNYEAQ. CDR3 region: CASSRIASNTDTQYF. CDR3 bases: TGTGCCAGCAGCCGGATTGCAAGTAACACAGATACGCAGTATTTT.

This clonotype was counted many times. V is TRBV12-3 or TRBV12-4 and J is TRBJ2-3; 7 nucleotides align to TRBD1. V trimming: 5 bases; J trimming: 0 bases; junction bases outside the gene matches: 8. CDR3 length: 16 residues. The CDR3 region is CASSPYRGRSTDTQYF. CDR3 bases: TGTGCCAGCAGTCCCTACAGGGGCCGGAGCACAGATACGCAGTATTTT.